This entry lists 21 T cell receptor beta chains sequenced from one sample in a study of T cells in Graves' hyperthyroidism and ophthalmopathy. There were TCR beta CDR3 regions amplified from RNA transcripts. HTBI primers were the set used in a first-round RT-PCR of the TCR CDR3. TCRdb called the multiplex PCR reads again in MiXCR, with one record for every CDR3 protein. The sample holds 530,000 or so distinct CDR3 sequences, roughly 15% seen once. Sequencing used blood. These receptors all stem from a woman aged 18-35 years with Graves' ophthalmopathy.

The V call is TRBV15, the J call TRBJ2-7; D might be TRBD1 or TRBD2, each matching 5 bases. The germline V and J ends were trimmed by 9 bases and 6 bases, with 18 bases remaining between them. The CDR3 is 13 residues long. Per the germline V gene, CDR1 is LNHNV and CDR2 is YYDKDF (reference sequence). CDR3 nucleotide sequence: TGTGCCACAGGGGAGCGGTATGGTGGCGAGCAGTACTTC. It specifies CATGERYGGEQYF.

About this clonotype: A much larger clone lies a single base off, so this may be a read error. The J gene is TRBJ2-3, the V gene TRBV9; TRBD2 matches 14 bases. This CDR3 contains 16 residues. Trimming cost V 4 bases and J 4 bases; bases outside gene matches: 5. Germline lookup yields CDR1 SGDLS and CDR2 YYNGEE. CDR3: CASSLGLAGVADTQYF. The CDR3 coding sequence is TGTGCCAGCAGCCTGGGACTAGCGGGAGTCGCAGATACGCAGTATTTT.

CDR3 residues: CSAPRESGVNYEQYF. The CDR3, as DNA: TGCAGTGCTCCGAGGGAGTCGGGGGTTAACTACGAGCAGTACTTC. This chain joins TRBV20-1 and TRBJ2-7; possible D gene TRBD2, 6 bases. CDR1 is DFQATT and CDR2 is SNEGSKA in the germline V gene (reference sequence). The CDR3 sequence is 15 residues long. The V gene lost 5 bases and the J gene lost 3 bases, with 20 bases spanning the gap.

This clonotype was observed at least ten times. This chain joins TRBV28 and TRBJ2-5; 9 positions match TRBD1. CDR3 size: 14 residues. The V gene end was trimmed by 5 bases and the J gene end by 4 bases; junction bases not matched to a gene: 5. In germline, CDR1 is MDHEN, CDR2 SYDVKM. The DNA of the CDR3 is TGTGCCAGCAGTCCGGGACAGGGAGGAGAGACCCAGTACTTC. Residues: CASSPGQGGETQYF.

This clonotype was detected many times. V is TRBV11-2 and J is TRBJ2-1, with TRBD1 as a possible D gene (5 bases). The CDR3 consists of 12 residues. Germline CDR1 SGHAT, CDR2 FQNNGV. The germline V and J ends were trimmed by 5 bases and 6 bases, with 8 bases remaining between them. The CDR3 sequence: CASSADSNEQFF. The DNA for the CDR3 is TGTGCCAGCAGCGCTGACAGCAATGAGCAGTTCTTC.

This chain joins TRBV20-1 and TRBJ2-1; 7 bases are a match to TRBD2. Germline CDR1 and CDR2: DFQATT and SNEGSKA (reference sequence). The V segment lost 4 bases and the J segment 6 bases; nucleotides outside the gene matches: 12. The CDR3 extends over 15 amino acids. The chain's CDR3 is CSAIQGAGDVNEQFF. CDR3 nucleotides: TGCAGTGCTATTCAGGGCGCGGGAGACGTCAATGAGCAGTTCTTC.

This clonotype showed up many times. This sequence joins TRBV7-9 and TRBJ2-2; TRBD2 aligns across 11 bases. J lost 3 bases, V lost 5 bases, and 17 bases had no gene match. The CDR3 totals 20 residues. Germline lookup yields CDR1 SEHNR and CDR2 FQNEAQ (reference sequence). Written as DNA, the CDR3 is TGTGCCAGCAGCACCACCGGGACTAGCGGTCCGGGAGAGTACACCGGGGAGCTGTTTTTT. It yields the protein CASSTTGTSGPGEYTGELFF.

The chain combines TRBV28 with TRBJ2-3; TRBD2 aligns across 14 bases. The CDR3 loop spans 17 amino acids. Germline lookup yields CDR1 MDHEN and CDR2 SYDVKM. V shed 5 bases and J 8 bases; nucleotides not matched to a gene: 12. CDR3 protein: CASSPAGLAGGSGTQYF. In DNA, the CDR3 is TGTGCCAGCAGTCCGGCTGGACTAGCGGGAGGCTCGGGTACGCAGTATTTT.

This clonotype was recorded at least ten times. The CDR3 sequence: CASRGNLPEDSINEKLFF. The DNA for the CDR3 is TGTGCCAGCAGGGGGAACTTGCCTGAGGACAGTATTAATGAAAAACTGTTTTTT. V is TRBV2 and J is TRBJ1-4; D possibly corresponds to TRBD1 (6 bases). Germline V lookup: CDR1 SNHLY, CDR2 FYNNEI. This CDR3 is 18 amino acids long. V lost 6 bases and J lost 4, with 24 bases in between.

The chain carries TRBV15 and TRBJ1-4; tentative D call: TRBD1 (6 bases). Trimming pared 1 base from V and 2 bases from J, leaving 11 bases between. Germline CDR1 LNHNV, CDR2 YYDKDF (reference sequence). This CDR3 is 16 amino acids long. CDR3 bases: TGTGCCACCAGCAGAGCAGGGGTCGGGACTAATGAAAAACTGTTTTTT. Translation gives CATSRAGVGTNEKLFF.

The sample holds many counts of this clonotype. The chain employs TRBV28 and TRBJ1-1, with TRBD1 as a possible D gene (6 bases). The CDR3 consists of 15 residues. In germline, CDR1 is MDHEN, CDR2 SYDVKM. Trimming stripped 6 bases from V and 4 bases from J, with 18 bases between. CDR3 sequence (DNA): TGTGCCAGCAGCAGAATTCTTCAGGGGCCCACTGAAGCTTTCTTT. Protein sequence: CASSRILQGPTEAFF.

This clonotype appeared many times. The chain employs TRBV30 and TRBJ2-3; 11 positions agree with TRBD2. Unmatched junction bases numbered 11, after V lost 8 bases and J lost 7 bases. CDR1 and CDR2 (germline): GTSNPN, SVGIG (reference sequence). This CDR3 comprises 14 residues. The CDR3 here is CAAREGTSGHTQYF. CDR3 nucleotides: TGTGCCGCAAGGGAAGGGACTAGCGGACATACGCAGTATTTT.

The chain has TRBV3-1 and TRBJ2-1; TRBD2 matches 16 bases. Looked up from germline, CDR1 is LGHDT and CDR2 is YNNKEL (reference sequence). J gave up 8 bases and V 5 bases, and 3 bases lay outside the gene matches. The CDR3 contains 15 residues. CDR3 DNA sequence: TGTGCCAGCAGCAGAGGGACTAGCGGGGGGGATGAGCAGTTCTTC. Its translation is CASSRGTSGGDEQFF.

V and J are TRBV4-3 and TRBJ2-7, with a weak D call TRBD2 (5 bases). CDR1 is LGHNA and CDR2 is YSLEER in the germline V gene. Trimming took off 1 base at V and 3 bases at J, with 13 bases between the two ends. The CDR3 runs to 15 residues. In DNA form, the CDR3 reads TGCGCCAGCAGCCAAGGGACTCCGCCTGACTACGAGCAGTACTTC. Translating it yields CASSQGTPPDYEQYF.

This clonotype has a count of ten or more. The gene calls are TRBV24-1 and TRBJ2-7, with a possible D match to TRBD1 (5 bases). The germline V gene has CDR1 KGHDR and CDR2 SFDVKD. CDR3 size: 13 residues. V lost 9 bases and J lost 2, with 13 bases in between. The chain's CDR3 is CATRRTPTYEQYF. CDR3 bases: TGTGCCACCCGGCGGACACCCACCTACGAGCAGTACTTC.

This clonotype was detected a few times. V usage is TRBV6-5 and J usage is TRBJ2-7; TRBD2 might be the D (5 bases). The CDR3 contains 15 residues. Germline loops: CDR1 MNHEY, CDR2 SVGAGI. V dropped 7 bases and J dropped 6 bases, with 22 bases sitting between them. The CDR3 protein is CASTSTSEVRGEQYF. The CDR3 coding sequence is TGTGCCAGCACTTCCACCTCGGAGGTCCGCGGCGAGCAGTACTTC.

Concerning this clonotype: This may be a read error, as it is one base from a much larger clone. V usage is TRBV6-1 and J usage is TRBJ2-2; D not certain. The CDR3 has 14 residues. Germline V lookup: CDR1 MNHNS, CDR2 SASEGT. Deletions cut 6 bases from V and 0 bases from J, with 8 bases between. The chain's CDR3 is CASSRRTNTGELFF. The CDR3, as DNA: TGTGCCAGCAGCCGACGGACGAACACCGGGGAGCTGTTTTTT.

The rearrangement links TRBV6-2 or TRBV6-3 to TRBJ1-4, with D hard to call. The V and J ends lost 5 bases and 0 bases respectively, with 10 bases between them. CDR1 and CDR2 (germline): MNHEY, SVGEGT. The length of the CDR3 is 15 residues. The CDR3 sequence is CASSETATTNEKLFF. The CDR3 DNA sequence: TGTGCCAGCAGTGAGACGGCCACAACTAATGAAAAACTGTTTTTT.

The J gene is TRBJ1-1, the V gene TRBV6-2 or TRBV6-3; D perhaps matches TRBD1 (6 bases). Germline-derived CDR1 and CDR2 are MNHEY and SVGEGT. The CDR3 spans 14 residues. The germline V and J ends were trimmed by 5 bases and 3 bases, with 13 bases remaining between them. Here the CDR3 DNA reads TGTGCCAGCAGTAGAGGGGACACTCACACTGAAGCTTTCTTT. It yields the protein CASSRGDTHTEAFF.

In its sample, this clonotype was seen a few times. The J gene is TRBJ2-3, the V gene TRBV27; either TRBD1 or TRBD2 may supply D (6 bases each). The length of the CDR3 is 14 residues. CDR1 is MNHEY, CDR2 SMNVEV, per germline (reference sequence). The V end was cut by 8 bases, the J end by 3 bases, with 15 bases between. The chain's CDR3 is CASAFGGLTDTQYF. CDR3 coding DNA: TGTGCCAGCGCTTTCGGGGGCCTGACAGATACGCAGTATTTT.

This CDR3 reads CASSLARTTNEKLFF. In DNA form, the CDR3 reads TGTGCCAGCAGCTTAGCGCGGACAACTAATGAAAAACTGTTTTTT. The chain recombines TRBV7-2 with TRBJ1-4; D gene ambiguous. V dropped 0 bases and J dropped 0 bases, with 5 bases sitting between them. The CDR3 sequence is 15 residues long. Germline V CDR1 and CDR2: SGHTA, FQGNSA.